This TCR beta chain is drawn from a study of blood T cell repertoires in COVID-19. Study members were between roughly 18 and 100 years old and lived in 24 US regions. Cohorts were based on clinical histories the participants reported. In the study's own analysis: It was from reference gene primer amplification that nucleated cell counts were estimated. Profiled with immunoSEQ multiplex PCR; TCRdb holds only in-frame clones, not every one. V and J calls and clone size are those listed in that table; D and trimming were worked out from the DNA. Here the sample spans about 250,000 clones, 70% to 90% being singletons. The V and J ends lost 4 bases and 4 bases, in that order; junction bases with no gene match: 9. This CDR3 is built from 15 residues. Germline-derived CDR1 and CDR2 are SGHKS and YYEKEE (reference sequence).

The receptor was isolated from a man aged 40-55 years who had recovered from COVID-19. V is TRBV5-5 and J is TRBJ2-7; TRBD1 matches at 9 bases. The sample consisted of PBMCs or T cells enriched from blood (not recorded which). DNA for the CDR3: TGTGCCAGCAGCCGTATAGCGGACAGGGGTTACGAGCAGTACTTC. The encoded protein is CASSRIADRGYEQYF.